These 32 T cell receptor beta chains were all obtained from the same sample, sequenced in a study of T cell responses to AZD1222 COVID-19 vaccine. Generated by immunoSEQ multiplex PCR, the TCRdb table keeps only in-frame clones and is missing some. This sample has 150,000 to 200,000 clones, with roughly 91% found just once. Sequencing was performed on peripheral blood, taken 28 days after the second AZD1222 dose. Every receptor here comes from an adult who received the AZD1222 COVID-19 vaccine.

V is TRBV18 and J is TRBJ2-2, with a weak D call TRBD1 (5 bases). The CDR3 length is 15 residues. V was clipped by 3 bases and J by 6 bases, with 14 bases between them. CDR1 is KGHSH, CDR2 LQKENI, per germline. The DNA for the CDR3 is TGTGCCAGCTCACCGGGGCCCGCGTGGGCCGGGGAGCTGTTTTTT. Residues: CASSPGPAWAGELFF.

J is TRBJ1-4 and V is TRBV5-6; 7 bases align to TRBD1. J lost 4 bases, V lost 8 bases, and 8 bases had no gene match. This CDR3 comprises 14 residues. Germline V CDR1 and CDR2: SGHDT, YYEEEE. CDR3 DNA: TGTGCCAGTAAGGGACAGAATAATAATGAAAAACTGTTTTTT. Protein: CASKGQNNNEKLFF.

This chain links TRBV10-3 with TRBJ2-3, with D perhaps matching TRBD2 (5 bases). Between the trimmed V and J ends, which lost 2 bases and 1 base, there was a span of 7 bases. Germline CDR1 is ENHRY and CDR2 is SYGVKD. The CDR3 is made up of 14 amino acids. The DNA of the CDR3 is TGTGCCATCAGTGAGGTCGGGGGCACAGATACGCAGTATTTT. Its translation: CAISEVGGTDTQYF.

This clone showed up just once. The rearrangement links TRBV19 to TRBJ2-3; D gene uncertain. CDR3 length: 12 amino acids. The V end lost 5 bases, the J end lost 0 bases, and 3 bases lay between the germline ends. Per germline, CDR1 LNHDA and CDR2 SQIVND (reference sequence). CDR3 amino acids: CASSVSTDTQYF. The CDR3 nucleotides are TGTGCCAGTAGTGTGAGCACAGATACGCAGTATTTT. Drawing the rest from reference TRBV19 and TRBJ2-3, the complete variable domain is DGGITQSPKYLFRKEGQNVTLSCEQNLNHDAMYWYRQDPGQGLRLIYYSQIVNDFQKGDIAEGYSVSREKKESFPLTVTSAQKNPTAFYLCASSVSTDTQYFGPGTRLTVL.

The CDR3 region is CASSLLGGGYTF. DNA of the CDR3: TGTGCCAGCAGTTTATTGGGGGGAGGCTACACCTTC. The chain is built from TRBV28 and TRBJ1-2; D is perhaps TRBD1 (5 bases). In germline, CDR1 is MDHEN, CDR2 SYDVKM. With 1 base removed from V and 8 bases from J, the gap between germline ends came to 8 bases. The CDR3 runs to 12 residues.

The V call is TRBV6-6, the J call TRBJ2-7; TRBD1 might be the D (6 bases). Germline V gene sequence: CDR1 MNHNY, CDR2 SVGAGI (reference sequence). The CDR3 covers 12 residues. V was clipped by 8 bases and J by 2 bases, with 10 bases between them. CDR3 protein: CASGDTTYEQYF. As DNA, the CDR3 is TGTGCCAGCGGGGACACCACCTACGAGCAGTACTTC.

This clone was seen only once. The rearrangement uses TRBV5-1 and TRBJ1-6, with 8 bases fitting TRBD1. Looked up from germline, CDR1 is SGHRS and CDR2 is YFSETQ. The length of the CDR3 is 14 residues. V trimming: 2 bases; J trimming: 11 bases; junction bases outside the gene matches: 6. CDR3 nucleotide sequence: TGCGCCAGCAGCTTTACAGGGGGTAGTCCACCCCTCCACTTT. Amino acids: CASSFTGGSPPLHF.

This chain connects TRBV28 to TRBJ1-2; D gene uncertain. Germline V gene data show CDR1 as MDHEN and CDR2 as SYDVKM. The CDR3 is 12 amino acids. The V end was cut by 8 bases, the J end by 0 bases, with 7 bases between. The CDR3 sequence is CASASSNYGYTF. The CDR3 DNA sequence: TGTGCCAGCGCCTCCTCTAACTATGGCTACACCTTC.

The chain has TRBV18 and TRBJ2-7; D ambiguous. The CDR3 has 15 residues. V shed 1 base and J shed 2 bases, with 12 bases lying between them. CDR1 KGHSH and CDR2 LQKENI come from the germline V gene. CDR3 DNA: TGTGCCAGCTCACCACTAGTTGATGGTACCTACGAGCAGTACTTC. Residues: CASSPLVDGTYEQYF.

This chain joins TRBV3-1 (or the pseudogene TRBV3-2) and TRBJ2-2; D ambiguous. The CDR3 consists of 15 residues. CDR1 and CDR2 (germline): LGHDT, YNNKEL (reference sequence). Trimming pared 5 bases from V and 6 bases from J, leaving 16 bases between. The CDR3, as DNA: TGTGCCAGCAGCACGTTTACGCTGGGATCCGGGGAGCTGTTTTTT. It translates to CASSTFTLGSGELFF.

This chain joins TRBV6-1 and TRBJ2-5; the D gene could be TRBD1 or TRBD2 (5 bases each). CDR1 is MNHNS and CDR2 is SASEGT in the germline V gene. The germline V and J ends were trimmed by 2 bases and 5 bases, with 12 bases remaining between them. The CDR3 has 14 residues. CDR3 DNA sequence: TGTGCCAGCAGTGAACGGCCTGAGGGGGAGACCCAGTACTTC. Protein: CASSERPEGETQYF.

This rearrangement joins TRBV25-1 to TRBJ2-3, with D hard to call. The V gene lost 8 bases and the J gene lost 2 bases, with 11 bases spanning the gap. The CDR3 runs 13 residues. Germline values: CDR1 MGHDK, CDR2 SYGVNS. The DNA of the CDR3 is TGTGCCAGCGACGGGTCTCACACAGATACGCAGTATTTT. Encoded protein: CASDGSHTDTQYF.

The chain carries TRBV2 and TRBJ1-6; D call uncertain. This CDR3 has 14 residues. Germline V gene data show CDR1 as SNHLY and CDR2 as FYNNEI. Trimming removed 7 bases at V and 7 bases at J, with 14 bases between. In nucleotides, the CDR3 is TGTGCCAGCACCAGACGCGTCTCAAATTCACCCCTCCACTTT. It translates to CASTRRVSNSPLHF. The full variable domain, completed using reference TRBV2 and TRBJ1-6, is EPEVTQTPSHQVTQMGQEVILRCVPISNHLYFYWYRQILGQKVEFLVSFYNNEISEKSEIFDDQFSVERPDGSNFTLKIRSTKLEDSAMYFCASTRRVSNSPLHFGNGTRLTVT.

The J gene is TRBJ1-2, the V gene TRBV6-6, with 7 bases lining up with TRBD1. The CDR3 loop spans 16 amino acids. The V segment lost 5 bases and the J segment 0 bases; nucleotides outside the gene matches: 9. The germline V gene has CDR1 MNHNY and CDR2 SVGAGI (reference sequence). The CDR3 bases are TGTGCCAGCAGTACACTCGGGACAGCAGCTAACTATGGCTACACCTTC. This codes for CASSTLGTAANYGYTF.

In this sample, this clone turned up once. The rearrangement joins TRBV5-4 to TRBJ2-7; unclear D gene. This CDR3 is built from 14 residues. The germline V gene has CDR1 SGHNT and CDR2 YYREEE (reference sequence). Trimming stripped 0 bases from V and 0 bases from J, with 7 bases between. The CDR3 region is CASSLVTNSYEQYF. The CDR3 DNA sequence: TGTGCCAGCAGCTTGGTTACCAACTCCTACGAGCAGTACTTC.

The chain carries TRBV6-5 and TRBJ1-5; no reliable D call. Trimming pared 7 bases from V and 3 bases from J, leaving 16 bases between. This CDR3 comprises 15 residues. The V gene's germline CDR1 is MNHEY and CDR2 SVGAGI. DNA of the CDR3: TGTGCCAGCAACGAGGGTGGCGGATCCAATCAGCCCCAGCATTTT. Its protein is CASNEGGGSNQPQHF.

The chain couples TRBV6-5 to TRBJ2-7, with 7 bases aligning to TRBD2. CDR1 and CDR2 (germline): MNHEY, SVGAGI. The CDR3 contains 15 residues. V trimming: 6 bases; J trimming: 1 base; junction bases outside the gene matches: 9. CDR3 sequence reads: CASSPVLAASYEQYF. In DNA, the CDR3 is TGTGCCAGCAGCCCCGTCCTAGCGGCGTCCTACGAGCAGTACTTC.

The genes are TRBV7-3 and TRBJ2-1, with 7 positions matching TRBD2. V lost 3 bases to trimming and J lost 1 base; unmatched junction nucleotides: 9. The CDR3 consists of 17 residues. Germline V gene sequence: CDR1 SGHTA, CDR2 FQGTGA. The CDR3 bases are TGTGCCAGCAGCTTCCAACCAACTAGCGCTTCCTACAATGAGCAGTTCTTC. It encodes CASSFQPTSASYNEQFF.

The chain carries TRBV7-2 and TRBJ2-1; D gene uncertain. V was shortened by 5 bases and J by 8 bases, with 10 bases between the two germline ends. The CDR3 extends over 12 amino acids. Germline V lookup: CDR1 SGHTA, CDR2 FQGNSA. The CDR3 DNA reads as TGTGCCAGCAGCCCGAAGCGTGATGAGCAGTTCTTC. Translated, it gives CASSPKRDEQFF.

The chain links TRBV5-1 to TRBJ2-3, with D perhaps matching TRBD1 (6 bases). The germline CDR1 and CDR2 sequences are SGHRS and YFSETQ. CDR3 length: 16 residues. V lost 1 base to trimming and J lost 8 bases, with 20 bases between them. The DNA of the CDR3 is TGCGCCAGCAGCTTGCCCGAAGGGGGAAGCAGTCGTACGCAGTATTTT. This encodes CASSLPEGGSSRTQYF. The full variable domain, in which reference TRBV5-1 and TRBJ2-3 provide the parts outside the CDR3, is KAGVTQTPRYLIKTRGQQVTLSCSPISGHRSVSWYQQTPGQGLQFLFEYFSETQRNKGNFPGRFSGRQFSNSRSEMNVSTLELGDSALYLCASSLPEGGSSRTQYFGPGTRLTVL.

The CDR3 here is CASSQSRTGPSYEQYF. In nucleotides, the CDR3 is TGTGCCAGCAGCCAATCCCGGACAGGGCCTTCCTACGAGCAGTACTTC. The genes are TRBV4-2 and TRBJ2-7, with 8 bases aligning to TRBD1. The V and J ends lost 2 bases and 1 base, in that order; junction bases with no gene match: 7. Germline V lookup: CDR1 LGHNA, CDR2 YNFKEQ. CDR3 length: 16 residues.

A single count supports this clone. Written as DNA, the CDR3 is TGCGCCAGCAGATACGGGACCTTTAATTCACCCCTCCACTTT. Translated: CASRYGTFNSPLHF. The V and J genes are TRBV5-1 and TRBJ1-6, with a weak D call TRBD1 (5 bases). V lost 5 bases, J lost 6 bases, and 12 bases lay in between. The CDR3 has 14 amino acids. Per germline, CDR1 SGHRS and CDR2 YFSETQ.

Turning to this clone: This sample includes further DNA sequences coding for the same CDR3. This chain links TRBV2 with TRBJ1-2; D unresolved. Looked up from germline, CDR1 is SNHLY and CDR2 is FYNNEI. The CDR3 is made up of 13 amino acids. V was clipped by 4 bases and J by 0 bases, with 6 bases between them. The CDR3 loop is CASSGRANYGYTF. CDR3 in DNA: TGTGCCAGCAGTGGCCGGGCTAACTATGGCTACACCTTC.

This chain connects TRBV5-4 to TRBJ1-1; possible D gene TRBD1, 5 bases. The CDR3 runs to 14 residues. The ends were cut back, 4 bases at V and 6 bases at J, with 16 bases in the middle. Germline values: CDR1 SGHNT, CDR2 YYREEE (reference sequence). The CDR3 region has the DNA TGTGCCAGCAGCGTGGGGGGAGGGAGAGCTGAAGCTTTCTTT. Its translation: CASSVGGGRAEAFF.

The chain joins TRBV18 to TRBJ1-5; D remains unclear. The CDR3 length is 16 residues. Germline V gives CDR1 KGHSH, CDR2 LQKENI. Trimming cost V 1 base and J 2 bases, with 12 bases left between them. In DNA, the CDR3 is TGTGCCAGCTCACCACATCCCCCCTCAGGCAATCAGCCCCAGCATTTT. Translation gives CASSPHPPSGNQPQHF.

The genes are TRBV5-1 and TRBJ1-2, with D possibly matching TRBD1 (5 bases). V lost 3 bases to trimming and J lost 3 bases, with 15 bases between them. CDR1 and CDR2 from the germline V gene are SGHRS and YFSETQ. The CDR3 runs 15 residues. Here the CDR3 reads CASSSPMGRDYGYTF. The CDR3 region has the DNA TGCGCCAGCAGCTCGCCTATGGGGCGCGACTATGGCTACACCTTC.

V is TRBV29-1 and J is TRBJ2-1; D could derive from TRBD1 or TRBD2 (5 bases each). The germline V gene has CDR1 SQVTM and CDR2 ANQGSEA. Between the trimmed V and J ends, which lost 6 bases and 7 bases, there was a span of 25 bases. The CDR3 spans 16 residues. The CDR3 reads CSVILPGRTVNNEQFF. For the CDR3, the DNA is TGCAGCGTGATACTCCCGGGACGCACAGTCAATAATGAGCAGTTCTTC.

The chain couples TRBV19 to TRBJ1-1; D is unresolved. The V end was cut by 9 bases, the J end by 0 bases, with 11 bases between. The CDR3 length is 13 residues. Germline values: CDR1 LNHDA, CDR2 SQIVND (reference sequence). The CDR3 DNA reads TGTGCCAGCAGCCAGGCATTGAACACTGAAGCTTTCTTT. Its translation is CASSQALNTEAFF.

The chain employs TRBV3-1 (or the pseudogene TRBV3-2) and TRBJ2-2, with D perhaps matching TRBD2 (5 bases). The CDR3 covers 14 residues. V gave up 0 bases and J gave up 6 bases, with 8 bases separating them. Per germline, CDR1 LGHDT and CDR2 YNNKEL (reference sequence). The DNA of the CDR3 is TGTGCCAGCAGCCAAGAGGCGGGCTCCGGGGAGCTGTTTTTT. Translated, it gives CASSQEAGSGELFF.

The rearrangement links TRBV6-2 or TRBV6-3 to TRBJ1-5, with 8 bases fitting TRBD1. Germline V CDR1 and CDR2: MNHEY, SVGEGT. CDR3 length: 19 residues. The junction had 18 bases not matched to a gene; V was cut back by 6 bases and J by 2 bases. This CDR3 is CASSRSPGQVGYGNQPQHF. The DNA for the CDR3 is TGTGCCAGCAGCCGTTCACCGGGACAGGTAGGGTATGGCAATCAGCCCCAGCATTTT.

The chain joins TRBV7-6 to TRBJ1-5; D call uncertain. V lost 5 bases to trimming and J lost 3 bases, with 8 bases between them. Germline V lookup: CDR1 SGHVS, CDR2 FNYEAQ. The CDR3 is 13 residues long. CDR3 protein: CASSIDTNQPQHF. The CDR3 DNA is TGTGCCAGCAGCATCGACACCAATCAGCCCCAGCATTTT.

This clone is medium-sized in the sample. CDR3 in DNA: TGTGCCAGCAGCCCCCACGGGACAGGGGATTATGGCTACACCTTC. Translated: CASSPHGTGDYGYTF. The J gene is TRBJ1-2, the V gene TRBV7-9; 10 bases map to TRBD1. Germline CDR1 and CDR2: SEHNR and FQNEAQ (reference sequence). The CDR3 is 15 residues long. The V gene end was trimmed by 5 bases and the J gene end by 5 bases; junction bases not matched to a gene: 8. Together with reference TRBV7-9 and TRBJ1-2, the CDR3 gives the full variable domain: DTGVSQNPRHKITKRGQNVTFRCDPISEHNRLYWYRQTLGQGPEFLTYFQNEAQLEKSRLLSDRFSAERPKGSFSTLEIQRTEQGDSAMYLCASSPHGTGDYGYTFGSGTRLTVV.